The 27 T cell receptor beta chains given below trace back to one sample, sequenced in a study of neurological immune-mediated disorders. TCRdb analysed the 5' RACE reads with MiXCR anew, one entry per CDR3 protein. The sample has tens of thousands of distinct CDR3 sequences, under 14% seen once. Sequencing was performed on CD4+ T cells from blood. The receptor source for this set is a young woman with HTLV-1-associated myelopathy (HAM/TSP).

In this sample, this clonotype turned up many times. The V call is TRBV12-3 or TRBV12-4, the J call TRBJ1-6; D is undetermined. There are 14 residues in the CDR3. V shed 1 base and J shed 8 bases, with 9 bases lying between them. The CDR3 loop is CASSLGYSHSPLHF. CDR3 bases: TGTGCCAGCAGTTTAGGCTACAGCCATTCACCCCTCCACTTT.

In this sample, this clonotype turned up many times. This rearrangement joins TRBV5-1 to TRBJ2-5; D is uncertain. The V end was cut by 5 bases, the J end by 1 base, with 9 bases between. There are 13 residues in the CDR3. CDR1 is SGHRS and CDR2 is YFSETQ in the germline V gene. CDR3: CASRKGLQETQYF. The CDR3 nucleotides are TGCGCCAGCAGGAAGGGCCTCCAAGAGACCCAGTACTTC.

The table lists this clonotype with many counts. The V call is TRBV7-9, the J call TRBJ2-4, with D possibly called TRBD1 or TRBD2 (6 bases each). Looked up from germline, CDR1 is SEHNR and CDR2 is FQNEAQ (reference sequence). The germline V and J ends were trimmed by 0 bases and 9 bases, with 18 bases remaining between them. The CDR3 covers 16 residues. The CDR3 nucleotides read TGTGCCAGCAGCTTAGCTCCCCCGCGGGGCAGGGGCATTCAGTACTTC. Residues: CASSLAPPRGRGIQYF.

This clonotype occurred many times. This rearrangement joins TRBV5-1 to TRBJ1-5, with 9 bases identical to TRBD1. The ends lost 4 bases at V and 7 bases at J; junction bases unmatched: 9. The CDR3 has 15 amino acids. From germline, CDR1 is SGHRS and CDR2 YFSETQ. In DNA form, the CDR3 reads TGCGCCAGCAGCACGACAGGGGGACCAGAGCAGCCCCAGCATTTT. It translates to CASSTTGGPEQPQHF.

The sample holds many counts of this clonotype. The chain links TRBV24-1 to TRBJ1-3, with 12 bases fitting TRBD1. In germline, CDR1 is KGHDR, CDR2 SFDVKD. The CDR3 loop spans 17 amino acids. J was trimmed by 2 bases and V by 8 bases; bases with no gene match: 9. CDR3 in DNA: TGTGCCACCATGAACGAGGGACAGGGGGCGACTGGAAACACCATATATTTT. Amino acids: CATMNEGQGATGNTIYF.

There are many counts of this clonotype. The rearrangement joins TRBV6-5 to TRBJ1-1, with a tentative D call TRBD1 (5 bases). Germline loops: CDR1 MNHEY, CDR2 SVGAGI. The CDR3 has 14 amino acids. V lost 5 bases and J 2 bases, leaving 12 bases between the germline ends. The CDR3 DNA reads as TGTGCCAGCAGTGAACGCAGGGCTAACACTGAAGCTTTCTTT. It yields the protein CASSERRANTEAFF.

This clonotype came up many times. The chain is built from TRBV6-2 or TRBV6-3 and TRBJ2-3; 12 nucleotides match TRBD2. Germline lookup yields CDR1 MNHEY and CDR2 SVGEGT. V dropped 6 bases and J dropped 6; count of bases not matched to a gene: 13. The CDR3 has 17 residues. The CDR3 DNA follows: TGTGCCAGCAGACCGCCGGAACTAGCGGGGGGTCTGGATACGCAGTATTTT. Protein product: CASRPPELAGGLDTQYF.

The sample holds many counts of this clonotype. The rearrangement links TRBV20-1 to TRBJ1-5; D remains ambiguous. This CDR3 has 13 amino acids. Germline V lookup: CDR1 DFQATT, CDR2 SNEGSKA (reference sequence). Trimming stripped 3 bases from V and 4 bases from J, with 10 bases between. CDR3: CSARIMGNQPQHF. CDR3 bases: TGCAGTGCTAGGATCATGGGGAATCAGCCCCAGCATTTT.

This clonotype appeared many times. J is TRBJ1-1 and V is TRBV18; D may be TRBD1 (5 bases). The CDR3 runs to 15 residues. In germline, CDR1 is KGHSH, CDR2 LQKENI. V lost 3 bases and J 2 bases, leaving 13 bases between the germline ends. CDR3 in DNA: TGTGCCAGCTCACCTCAAGACAGCCCCAACACTGAAGCTTTCTTT. Protein product: CASSPQDSPNTEAFF.

This sequence joins TRBV9 and TRBJ2-1, with 7 bases lining up with TRBD1. CDR1 is SGDLS and CDR2 is YYNGEE in the germline V gene. CDR3 length: 15 residues. V lost 0 bases to trimming and J lost 5 bases; unmatched junction nucleotides: 5. CDR3 coding DNA: TGTGCCAGCAGCGTAGTAGGACAGGACAACAATGAGCAGTTCTTC. It is translated as CASSVVGQDNNEQFF.

This chain connects TRBV20-1 to TRBJ2-3; 10 nucleotides agree with TRBD2. J lost 4 bases, V lost 0 bases, and 7 bases had no gene match. Germline assignment: CDR1 DFQATT and CDR2 SNEGSKA (reference sequence). The CDR3 is made up of 16 amino acids. This chain's CDR3 is CSARDPLAGDADTQYF. The CDR3 nucleotides are TGCAGTGCTAGAGACCCCCTAGCGGGGGACGCAGATACGCAGTATTTT.

This clonotype was seen ten or more times. This sequence joins TRBV10-3 and TRBJ2-2; 11 bases map to TRBD1. Germline-derived CDR1 and CDR2 are ENHRY and SYGVKD. The CDR3 totals 16 residues. The J segment lost 1 base and the V segment lost 5 bases, leaving 3 bases of the junction unmatched. The CDR3 spells CAISSGTGGNTGELFF. CDR3 sequence (DNA): TGTGCCATCAGTTCCGGGACAGGGGGGAACACCGGGGAGCTGTTTTTT.

This clonotype was recorded many times. The chain combines TRBV6-2 or TRBV6-3 with TRBJ2-5, with 8 bases matching TRBD1. Losses at the gene ends were 4 bases for V and 7 bases for J; bases not matched to a gene: 11. The CDR3 totals 15 residues. The germline CDR1 and CDR2 sequences are MNHEY and SVGEGT. CDR3 in DNA: TGTGCCAGCAGTTCTGGCCAGGGGGCAATCGGGACCCAGTACTTC. Residues: CASSSGQGAIGTQYF.

This clonotype appeared many times. This chain joins TRBV7-2 and TRBJ1-2, with 8 bases lining up with TRBD1. The CDR3 spans 15 residues. Germline trimming cut 5 bases from V and 7 bases from J; bases unmatched to any gene: 12. CDR1 and CDR2 from the germline V gene are SGHTA and FQGNSA. The CDR3 is CASSPTSRQGSGYTF. The CDR3 DNA follows: TGTGCCAGCAGCCCGACCAGTAGACAGGGGTCTGGCTACACCTTC.

Regarding this clonotype: A much larger clone lies one base from this, so it may be a read error. This sequence joins TRBV29-1 and TRBJ1-3; unclear D gene. Germline assignment: CDR1 SQVTM and CDR2 ANQGSEA. The CDR3 has 13 residues. In DNA form, the CDR3 reads TGCAGCGTGCGACTGAGCTCTGGAAACATCATATATTTT. Its protein product is CSVRLSSGNIIYF. The whole variable domain, remainder taken from reference TRBV29-1 and TRBJ1-3, is SAVISQKPSRDICQRGTSLTIQCQVDSQVTMMFWYRQQPGQSLTLIATANQGSEATYESGFVIDKFPISRPNLTFSTLTVSNMSPEDSSIYLCSVRLSSGNIIYFGEGSWLTVV.

Ten or more counts support this clonotype. The V call is TRBV20-1, the J call TRBJ2-3; D is undetermined. V lost 5 bases to trimming and J lost 4 bases, with 10 bases between them. Germline V gives CDR1 DFQATT, CDR2 SNEGSKA (reference sequence). The CDR3 runs 12 residues. The CDR3 nucleotides are TGCAGTGCTTACCTGGCGGCAGATACGCAGTATTTT. Amino acid sequence: CSAYLAADTQYF.

This clonotype was counted many times. J is TRBJ2-3 and V is TRBV5-1, with D possibly being TRBD2 (7 bases). Germline V gene sequence: CDR1 SGHRS, CDR2 YFSETQ. V shed 7 bases and J shed 0 bases, with 18 bases lying between them. This CDR3 is built from 16 residues. This CDR3 reads CASGPDGGPSTDTQYF. The CDR3 nucleotides read TGCGCCAGCGGACCAGACGGGGGGCCTAGCACAGATACGCAGTATTTT.

This clonotype has at least ten counts. This chain links TRBV20-1 with TRBJ1-2; perhaps TRBD1 as D (6 bases). Deletions cut 6 bases from V and 0 bases from J, with 23 bases between. Germline CDR1 and CDR2: DFQATT and SNEGSKA (reference sequence). CDR3 length: 17 residues. The CDR3 reads CSARGGGSRPTNYGYTF. In nucleotides, the CDR3 is TGCAGTGCCAGGGGTGGTGGGTCTCGTCCTACTAACTATGGCTACACCTTC.

The sample holds a few counts of this clonotype. A much larger clone sits a single nucleotide away, making a read error possible. This rearrangement joins TRBV3-1 to TRBJ1-2, with no clear D. CDR3 length equals 16 residues. CDR1 and CDR2 from the germline V gene are LGHDT and YNNKEL (reference sequence). The CDR3 DNA sequence: TGTGCCGGCAGCCAAGACTCGGGGAGAGCTAACTATGGCTACACCTTC. As protein: CAGSQDSGRANYGYTF.

The table lists this clonotype with many counts. V gene TRBV2 combines with J gene TRBJ2-1; 14 nucleotides match TRBD2. Per germline, CDR1 SNHLY and CDR2 FYNNEI. The V segment lost 6 bases and the J segment 8 bases; nucleotides outside the gene matches: 9. CDR3 length: 16 amino acids. The CDR3 DNA is TGTGCCAGCAGGGGCCGGACTAGCGGGGGGTGGTATGAGCAGTTCTTC. It specifies CASRGRTSGGWYEQFF.

The table lists this clonotype with many counts. The rearrangement joins TRBV5-1 to TRBJ1-6; 8 bases match TRBD1. Trimming took 3 bases from V and 10 from J; bases not matched to a gene: 9. This CDR3 is 15 amino acids long. Germline CDR1 reads SGHRS; CDR2 reads YFSETQ. The CDR3 DNA reads TGCGCCAGCAGCTCGGGACAGGCCCCTTCATCACCCCTCCACTTT. Translation: CASSSGQAPSSPLHF.

This clonotype was seen ten or more times. The chain recombines TRBV6-6 with TRBJ1-2; the D gene is possibly TRBD1 (6 bases). CDR1 is MNHNY, CDR2 SVGAGI, per germline (reference sequence). The V and J ends lost 5 bases and 8 bases respectively, with 15 bases between them. The CDR3 is 13 residues long. The CDR3 sequence is CASSSRGLGGYTF. The CDR3 DNA reads as TGTGCCAGCAGTAGCAGGGGATTGGGGGGCTACACCTTC.

This clonotype was seen at least ten times. This sequence joins TRBV6-2 or TRBV6-3 and TRBJ2-7; 8 bases line up with TRBD2. The germline gives CDR1 MNHEY, CDR2 SVGEGT. The CDR3 sequence is 15 residues long. With 7 bases clipped from V and 3 bases from J, the junction kept 11 bases outside the gene matches. The CDR3 region is CASTSSIAGLYEQYF. The CDR3 DNA sequence: TGTGCCAGCACCTCTTCGATAGCGGGGCTCTACGAGCAGTACTTC.

Many counts were recorded for this clonotype. The chain has TRBV6-5 and TRBJ1-3; D gene unclear. The CDR3 has 11 residues. Germline V gene data show CDR1 as MNHEY and CDR2 as SVGAGI. Deletions cut 5 bases from V and 4 bases from J, with 3 bases between. The CDR3 loop is CASSIGNTIYF. The DNA of the CDR3 is TGTGCCAGCAGTATCGGAAACACCATATATTTT.

This clonotype was seen many times. The CDR3 bases are TGCGCCAGCGGATCCCAGGGGGCGGCCGGGGAGCTGTTTTTT. Translating it yields CASGSQGAAGELFF. The chain employs TRBV5-1 and TRBJ2-2, with 8 bases lining up with TRBD1. Germline V CDR1 and CDR2: SGHRS, YFSETQ. CDR3 length equals 14 residues. Trimming cost V 7 bases and J 6 bases; bases outside gene matches: 8.

This clonotype was seen ten or more times. V usage is TRBV20-1 and J usage is TRBJ2-3, with 11 positions matching TRBD2. The CDR3 covers 16 residues. The J segment lost 0 bases and the V segment lost 0 bases, leaving 2 bases of the junction unmatched. Germline V gene lookup returns CDR1 DFQATT and CDR2 SNEGSKA (reference sequence). In DNA form, the CDR3 reads TGCAGTGCTAGAGATCCTAGCGGGGGGAGCACAGATACGCAGTATTTT. The encoded protein is CSARDPSGGSTDTQYF.

This clonotype was counted ten times or more. CDR3 sequence reads: CASSLVGGGLTTDTQYF. CDR3 nucleotide sequence: TGTGCCAGCAGCTTAGTTGGGGGGGGCTTAACCACAGATACGCAGTATTTT. This chain connects TRBV7-2 to TRBJ2-3; possibly TRBD2 for D (7 bases). Trimming took 1 base from V and 2 from J, leaving 16 bases between them. Per germline, CDR1 SGHTA and CDR2 FQGNSA. There are 17 residues in the CDR3.